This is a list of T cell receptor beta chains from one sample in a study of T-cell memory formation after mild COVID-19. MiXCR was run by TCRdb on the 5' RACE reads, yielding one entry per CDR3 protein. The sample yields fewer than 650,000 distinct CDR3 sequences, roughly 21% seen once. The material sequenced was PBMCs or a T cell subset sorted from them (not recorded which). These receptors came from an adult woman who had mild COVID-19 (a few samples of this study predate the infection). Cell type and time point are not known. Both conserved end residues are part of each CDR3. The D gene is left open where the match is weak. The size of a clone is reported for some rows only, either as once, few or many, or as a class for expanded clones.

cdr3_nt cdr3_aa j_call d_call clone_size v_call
TGTGCCACCAGTTTTGGGACCGGCAATCAGCCCCAGCATTTT CATSFGTGNQPQHF TRBJ1-5 . many TRBV24-1
TGTGCCAGCAGGAGGGGGCCGGTGAACACTGAAGCTTTCTTT CASRRGPVNTEAFF TRBJ1-1 TRBD1 . TRBV12-3/TRBV12-4
TGCAGCGTGATGGGAGACAGGGCCTACGAGCAGTACTTC CSVMGDRAYEQYF TRBJ2-7 TRBD1 few TRBV29-1
TGTGCCAGCAGCGGAGGGATAGCGGGAGGCGAGCAGTACTTC CASSGGIAGGEQYF TRBJ2-7 TRBD2 few TRBV9
TGTGCCAGCAGCACCCAGGGGAGTAACTATGGCTACACCTTC CASSTQGSNYGYTF TRBJ1-2 . . TRBV5-6
TGTGCCAGCAGCTTAGTAGTCGGGGATGAGCAGTTCTTC CASSLVVGDEQFF TRBJ2-1 . . TRBV7-9
TGTGCCAGCAGCCCTGGTGGATGGGCCGGGGAGCTGTTTTTT CASSPGGWAGELFF TRBJ2-2 . few TRBV12-3/TRBV12-4
TGTGCCAGCAGTTTGATAAGGGGGCTGGTCTATGGCTACACCTTC CASSLIRGLVYGYTF TRBJ1-2 TRBD1 few TRBV28
TGTGCCAGCAGTGACGAACTAGCGGGGCCCACAGATACGCAGTATTTT CASSDELAGPTDTQYF TRBJ2-3 TRBD2 . TRBV9
TGTGCCAGCTCACCAATAGTAGGAGGAAACACCATATATTTT CASSPIVGGNTIYF TRBJ1-3 . few TRBV18
TGTGCCATCAGTGGGGGTAGTGGGTCAGAGACCCAGTACTTC CAISGGSGSETQYF TRBJ2-5 . . TRBV10-3
TGTGCCAGCGGTGGACAGCCGAGGGCTGAAGCTTTCTTT CASGGQPRAEAFF TRBJ1-1 . . TRBV18
TGTGCCAGCAGCTTGGGGGGGCAGACTCGAGCGTATTTT CASSLGGQTRAYF TRBJ2-3 . . TRBV5-6
TGCAGTGCCCTCCCACCTTCTATGACTAGCGGGCCTTACGAGCAGTACTTC CSALPPSMTSGPYEQYF TRBJ2-7 TRBD2 once TRBV20-1
TGTGCCGCAGGACCGGGGGACATTCAGTACTTC CAAGPGDIQYF TRBJ2-4 . . TRBV19
TGTGCCAGCAGCCAACCTGACAGGGGCATTCAAGAAAAACTGTTTTTT CASSQPDRGIQEKLFF TRBJ1-4 TRBD1 . TRBV4-2
TGTGCCAGCAGTAAGGGACCCGGGGCCAACGTCCTGACTTTC CASSKGPGANVLTF TRBJ2-6 . . TRBV12-3/TRBV12-4
TGTGCCAGCAGCCAGCTACAGGGGCGCGAGCAGTACTTC CASSQLQGREQYF TRBJ2-7 TRBD1 few TRBV7-9
TGCAGCCCTGGGGGGACAGCCTACGAGCAGTACTTC CSPGGTAYEQYF TRBJ2-7 . . TRBV20-1
TGTGCCAGCAGCCCACCTACAGGGCCCCTAGTTTACGAGCAGTACTTC CASSPPTGPLVYEQYF TRBJ2-7 . few TRBV11-2
TGTGCCAGCAGTCGGATATCGACACCCATGAACACTGAAGCTTTCTTT CASSRISTPMNTEAFF TRBJ1-1 . . TRBV13
TGTGCCAGCAGCCGTCTAGGTCTGGCGGGGGGGCTGGATACGCAGTATTTT CASSRLGLAGGLDTQYF TRBJ2-3 TRBD2 . TRBV7-2
TGCAGTGCTAGTTCCGGGGAGTCCTACGAGCAGTACTTC CSASSGESYEQYF TRBJ2-7 . . TRBV20-1